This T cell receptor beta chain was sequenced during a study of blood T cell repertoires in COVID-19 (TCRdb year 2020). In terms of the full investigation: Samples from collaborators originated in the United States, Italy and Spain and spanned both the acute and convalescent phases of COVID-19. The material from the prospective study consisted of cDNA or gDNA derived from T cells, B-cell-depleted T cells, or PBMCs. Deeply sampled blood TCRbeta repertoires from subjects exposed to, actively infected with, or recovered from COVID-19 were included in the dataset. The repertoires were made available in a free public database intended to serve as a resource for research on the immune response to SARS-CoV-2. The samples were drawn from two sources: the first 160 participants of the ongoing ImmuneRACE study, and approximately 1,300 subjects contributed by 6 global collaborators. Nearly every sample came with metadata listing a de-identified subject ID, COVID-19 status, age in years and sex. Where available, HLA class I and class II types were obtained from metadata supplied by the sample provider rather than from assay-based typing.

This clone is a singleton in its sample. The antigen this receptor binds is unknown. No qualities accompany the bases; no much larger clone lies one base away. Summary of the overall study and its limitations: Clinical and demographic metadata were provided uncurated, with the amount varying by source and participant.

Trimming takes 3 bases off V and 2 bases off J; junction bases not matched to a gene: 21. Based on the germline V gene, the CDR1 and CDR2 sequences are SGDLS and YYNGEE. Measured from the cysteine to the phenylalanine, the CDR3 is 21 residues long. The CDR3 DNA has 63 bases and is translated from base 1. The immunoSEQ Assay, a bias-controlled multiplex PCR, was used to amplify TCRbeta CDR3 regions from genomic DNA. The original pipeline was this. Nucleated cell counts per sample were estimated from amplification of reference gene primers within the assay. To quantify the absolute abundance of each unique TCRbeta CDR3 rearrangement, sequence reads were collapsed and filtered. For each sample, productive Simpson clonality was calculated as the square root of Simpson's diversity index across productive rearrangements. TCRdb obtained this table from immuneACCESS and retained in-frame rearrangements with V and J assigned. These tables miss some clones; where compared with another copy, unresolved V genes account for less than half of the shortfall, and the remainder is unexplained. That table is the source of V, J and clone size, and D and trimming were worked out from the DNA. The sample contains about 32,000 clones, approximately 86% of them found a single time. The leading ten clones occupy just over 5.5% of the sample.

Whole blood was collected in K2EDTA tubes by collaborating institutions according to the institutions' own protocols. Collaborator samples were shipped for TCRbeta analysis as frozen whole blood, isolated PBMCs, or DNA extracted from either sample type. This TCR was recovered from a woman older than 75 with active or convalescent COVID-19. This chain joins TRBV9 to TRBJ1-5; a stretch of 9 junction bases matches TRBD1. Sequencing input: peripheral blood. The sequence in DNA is TGTGCCAGCAGCGCCCTATTAGGGGACAGGGCGCCGGGAAGTGGCAATCAGCCCCAGCATTTT. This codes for CASSALLGDRAPGSGNQPQHF.